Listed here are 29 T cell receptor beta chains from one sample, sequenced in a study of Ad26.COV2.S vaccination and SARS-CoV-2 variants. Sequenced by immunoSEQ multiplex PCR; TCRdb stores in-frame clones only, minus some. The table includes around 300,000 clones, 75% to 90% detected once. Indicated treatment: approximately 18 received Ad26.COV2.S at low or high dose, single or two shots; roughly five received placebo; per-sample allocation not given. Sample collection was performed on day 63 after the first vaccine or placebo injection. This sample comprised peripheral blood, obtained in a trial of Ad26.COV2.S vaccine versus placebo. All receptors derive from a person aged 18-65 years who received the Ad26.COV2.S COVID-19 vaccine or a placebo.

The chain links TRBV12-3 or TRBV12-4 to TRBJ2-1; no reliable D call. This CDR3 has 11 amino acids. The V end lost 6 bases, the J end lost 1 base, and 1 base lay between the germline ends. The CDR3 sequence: CASRSYNEQFF. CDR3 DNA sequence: TGTGCCAGCAGGTCCTACAATGAGCAGTTCTTC.

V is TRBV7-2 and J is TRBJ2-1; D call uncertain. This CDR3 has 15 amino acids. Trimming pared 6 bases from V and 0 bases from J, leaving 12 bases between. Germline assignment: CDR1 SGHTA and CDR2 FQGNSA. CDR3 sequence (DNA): TGTGCCAGCAGTTCCCGTTCTAGCTCCTACAATGAGCAGTTCTTC. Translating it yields CASSSRSSSYNEQFF.

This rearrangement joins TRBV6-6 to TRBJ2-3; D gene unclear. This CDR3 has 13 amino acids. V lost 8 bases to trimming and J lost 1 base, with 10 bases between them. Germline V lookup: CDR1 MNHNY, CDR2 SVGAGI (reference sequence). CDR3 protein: CASVYTRTDTQYF. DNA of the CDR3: TGTGCCAGCGTCTATACCCGCACAGATACGCAGTATTTT.

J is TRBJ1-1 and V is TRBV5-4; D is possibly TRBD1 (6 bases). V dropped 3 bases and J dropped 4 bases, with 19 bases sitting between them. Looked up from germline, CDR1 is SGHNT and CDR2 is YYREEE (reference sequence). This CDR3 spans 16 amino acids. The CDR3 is CASSSKIGGYGTEAFF. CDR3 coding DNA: TGTGCCAGCAGCTCGAAAATAGGGGGATACGGCACTGAAGCTTTCTTT.

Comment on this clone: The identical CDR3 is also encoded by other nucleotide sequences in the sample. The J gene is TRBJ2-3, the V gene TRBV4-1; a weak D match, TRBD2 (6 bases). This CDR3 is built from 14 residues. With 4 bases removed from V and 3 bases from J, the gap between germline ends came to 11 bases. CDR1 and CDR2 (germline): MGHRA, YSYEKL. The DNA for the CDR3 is TGCGCCAGCAGCCCAACCGGGACTACAGATACGCAGTATTTT. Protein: CASSPTGTTDTQYF.

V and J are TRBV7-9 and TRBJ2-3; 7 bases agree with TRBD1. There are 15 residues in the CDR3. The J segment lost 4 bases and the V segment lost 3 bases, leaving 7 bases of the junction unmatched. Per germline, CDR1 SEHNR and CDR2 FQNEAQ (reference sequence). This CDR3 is CASSFTTGDSDTQYF. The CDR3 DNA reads TGTGCCAGCAGCTTCACCACAGGGGATTCAGATACGCAGTATTTT. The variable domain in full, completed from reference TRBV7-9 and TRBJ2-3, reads DTGVSQNPRHKITKRGQNVTFRCDPISEHNRLYWYRQTLGQGPEFLTYFQNEAQLEKSRLLSDRFSAERPKGSFSTLEIQRTEQGDSAMYLCASSFTTGDSDTQYFGPGTRLTVL.

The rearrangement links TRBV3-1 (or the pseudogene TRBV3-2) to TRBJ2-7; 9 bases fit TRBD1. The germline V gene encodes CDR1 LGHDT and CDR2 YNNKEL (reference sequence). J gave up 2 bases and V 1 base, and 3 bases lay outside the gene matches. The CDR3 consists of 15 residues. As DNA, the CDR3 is TGTGCCAGCAGCCAAGCCTGGACAGGGGCCTACGAGCAGTACTTC. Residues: CASSQAWTGAYEQYF.

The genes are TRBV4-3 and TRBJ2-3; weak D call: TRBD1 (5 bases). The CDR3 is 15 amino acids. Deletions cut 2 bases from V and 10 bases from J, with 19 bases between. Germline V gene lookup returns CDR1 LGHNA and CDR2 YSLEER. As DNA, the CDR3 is TGCGCCAGCAGCCAACTTCTTTCTGGGGCTCGGTCGCAGTATTTT. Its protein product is CASSQLLSGARSQYF.

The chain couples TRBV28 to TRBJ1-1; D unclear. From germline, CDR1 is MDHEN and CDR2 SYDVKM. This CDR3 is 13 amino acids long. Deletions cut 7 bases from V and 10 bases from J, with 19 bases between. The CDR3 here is CASKPPGSPGAFF. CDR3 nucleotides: TGTGCCAGCAAGCCCCCTGGTTCCCCGGGAGCTTTCTTT.

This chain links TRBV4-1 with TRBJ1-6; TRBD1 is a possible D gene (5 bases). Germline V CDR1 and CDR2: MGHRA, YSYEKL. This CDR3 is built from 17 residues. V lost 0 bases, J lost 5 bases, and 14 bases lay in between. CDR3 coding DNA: TGCGCCAGCAGCCAAGAGGGGCCCCTCATGGATAATTCACCCCTCCACTTT. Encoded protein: CASSQEGPLMDNSPLHF.

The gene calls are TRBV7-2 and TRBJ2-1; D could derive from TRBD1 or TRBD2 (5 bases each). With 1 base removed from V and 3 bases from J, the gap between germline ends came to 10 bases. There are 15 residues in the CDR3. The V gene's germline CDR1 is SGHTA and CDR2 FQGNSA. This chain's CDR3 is CASSLGGNYYNEQFF. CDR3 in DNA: TGTGCCAGCAGCTTAGGGGGGAACTACTACAATGAGCAGTTCTTC.

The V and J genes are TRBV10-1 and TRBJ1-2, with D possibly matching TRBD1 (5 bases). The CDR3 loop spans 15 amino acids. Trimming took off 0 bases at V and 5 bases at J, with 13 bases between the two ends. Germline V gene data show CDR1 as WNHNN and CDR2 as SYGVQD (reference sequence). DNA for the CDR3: TGCGCCAGCAGTGAGTCCCCGGGACTCCTATATGGCTACACCTTC. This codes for CASSESPGLLYGYTF.

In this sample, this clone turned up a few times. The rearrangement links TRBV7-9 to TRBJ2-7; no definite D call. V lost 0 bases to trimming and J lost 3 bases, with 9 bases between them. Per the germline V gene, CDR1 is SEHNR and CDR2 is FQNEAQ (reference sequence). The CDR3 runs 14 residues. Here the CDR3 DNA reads TGTGCCAGCAGCTTAGCCTCCGTGGGCTACGAGCAGTACGTC. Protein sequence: CASSLASVGYEQYV.

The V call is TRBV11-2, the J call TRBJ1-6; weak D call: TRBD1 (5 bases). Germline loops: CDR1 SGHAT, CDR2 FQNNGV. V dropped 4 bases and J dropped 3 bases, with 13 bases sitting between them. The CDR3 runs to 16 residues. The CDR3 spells CASSWGLGDYNSPLHF. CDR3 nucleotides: TGTGCCAGCAGCTGGGGGTTAGGGGACTATAATTCACCCCTCCACTTT.

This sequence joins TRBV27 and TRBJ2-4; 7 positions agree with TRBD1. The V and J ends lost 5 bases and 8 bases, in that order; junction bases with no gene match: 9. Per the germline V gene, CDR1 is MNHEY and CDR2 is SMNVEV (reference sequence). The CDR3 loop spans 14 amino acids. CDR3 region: CASSSYRDSYIQYF. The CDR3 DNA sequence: TGTGCCAGCAGTAGCTACCGGGACAGCTACATTCAGTACTTC.

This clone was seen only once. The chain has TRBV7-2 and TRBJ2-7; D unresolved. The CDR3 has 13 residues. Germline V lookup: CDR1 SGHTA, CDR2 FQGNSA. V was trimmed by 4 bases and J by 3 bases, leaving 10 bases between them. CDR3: CASSSLWGYEQYV. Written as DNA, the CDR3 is TGTGCCAGCAGCTCCCTCTGGGGCTACGAGCAGTACGTC.

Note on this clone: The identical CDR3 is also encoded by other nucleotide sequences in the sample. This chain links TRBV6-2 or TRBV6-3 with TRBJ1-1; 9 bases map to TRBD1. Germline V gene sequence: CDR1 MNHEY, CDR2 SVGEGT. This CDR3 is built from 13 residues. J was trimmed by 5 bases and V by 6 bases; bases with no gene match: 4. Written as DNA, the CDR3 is TGTGCCAGCAGCCCGACAGGGGGGACTGAAGCTTTCTTT. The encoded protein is CASSPTGGTEAFF.

CDR3 sequence: CASSFLQGGGNTIYF. Here the CDR3 DNA reads TGTGCCAGCAGCTTCCTCCAGGGAGGTGGAAACACCATATATTTT. V usage is TRBV7-2 and J usage is TRBJ1-3, with D maybe TRBD1 (5 bases). Trimming cost V 3 bases and J 3 bases, with 12 bases left between them. Germline CDR1 is SGHTA and CDR2 is FQGNSA. The CDR3 has 15 residues.

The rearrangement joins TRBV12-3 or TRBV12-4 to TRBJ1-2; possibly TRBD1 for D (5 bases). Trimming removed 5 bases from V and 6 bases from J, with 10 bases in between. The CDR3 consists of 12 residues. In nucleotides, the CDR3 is TGTGCCAGCAGTGGTGGGGGTGATGGCTACACCTTC. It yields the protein CASSGGGDGYTF.

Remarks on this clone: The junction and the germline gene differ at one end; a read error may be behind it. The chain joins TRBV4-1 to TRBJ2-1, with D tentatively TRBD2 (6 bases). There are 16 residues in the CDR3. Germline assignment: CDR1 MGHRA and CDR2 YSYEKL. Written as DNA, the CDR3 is TGCGCCAGCAGCCAACGGGGGACTGCCACCTACACTGAGCAGTTCTTC. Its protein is CASSQRGTATYTEQFF.

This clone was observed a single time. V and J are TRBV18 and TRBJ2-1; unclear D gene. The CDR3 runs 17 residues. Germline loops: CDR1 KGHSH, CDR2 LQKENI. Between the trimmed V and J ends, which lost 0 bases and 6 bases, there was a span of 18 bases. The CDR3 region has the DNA TGTGCCAGCTCACCACCGGTAGTAGAGGCGCCCGGCAATGAGCAGTTCTTC. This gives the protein CASSPPVVEAPGNEQFF.

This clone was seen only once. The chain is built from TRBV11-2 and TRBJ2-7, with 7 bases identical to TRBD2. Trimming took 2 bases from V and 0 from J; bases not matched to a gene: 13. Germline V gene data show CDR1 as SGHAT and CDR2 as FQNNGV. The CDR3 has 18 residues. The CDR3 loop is CASSLFVPGREGSYEQYF. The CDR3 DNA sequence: TGTGCCAGCAGCTTATTCGTTCCGGGCAGGGAGGGCTCCTACGAGCAGTACTTC.

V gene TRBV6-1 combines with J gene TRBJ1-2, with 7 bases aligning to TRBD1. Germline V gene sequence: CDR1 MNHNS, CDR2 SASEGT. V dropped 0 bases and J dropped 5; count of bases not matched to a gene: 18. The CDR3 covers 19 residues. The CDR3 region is CASSEALGQGGSNLYGYTF. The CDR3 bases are TGTGCCAGCAGTGAAGCGCTTGGGCAGGGGGGCTCTAACTTGTATGGCTACACCTTC.

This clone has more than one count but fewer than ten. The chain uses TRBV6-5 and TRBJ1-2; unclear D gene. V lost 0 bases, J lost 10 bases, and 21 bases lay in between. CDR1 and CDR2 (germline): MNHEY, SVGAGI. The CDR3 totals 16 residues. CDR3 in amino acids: CASSYSPPGVNRFYTF. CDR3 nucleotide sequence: TGTGCCAGCAGTTACTCTCCCCCAGGAGTGAATCGATTCTACACCTTC.

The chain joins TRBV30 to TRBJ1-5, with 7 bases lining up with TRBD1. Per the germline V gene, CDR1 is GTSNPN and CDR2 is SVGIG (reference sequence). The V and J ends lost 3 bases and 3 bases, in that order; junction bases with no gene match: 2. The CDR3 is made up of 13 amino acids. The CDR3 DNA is TGTGCCTGGAGGGGACAGCCCAATCAGCCCCAGCATTTT. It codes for CAWRGQPNQPQHF. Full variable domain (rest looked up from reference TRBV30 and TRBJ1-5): SQTIHQWPATLVQPVGSPLSLECTVEGTSNPNLYWYRQAAGRGLQLLFYSVGIGQISSEVPQNLSASRPQDRQFILSSKKLLLSDSGFYLCAWRGQPNQPQHFGDGTRLSIL.

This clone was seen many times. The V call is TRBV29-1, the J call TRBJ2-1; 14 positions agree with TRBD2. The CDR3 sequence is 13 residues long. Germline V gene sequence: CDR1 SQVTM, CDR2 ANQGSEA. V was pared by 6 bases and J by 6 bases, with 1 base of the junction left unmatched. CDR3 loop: CSVGLAGGNEQFF. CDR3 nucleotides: TGCAGCGTCGGACTAGCGGGAGGCAATGAGCAGTTCTTC.

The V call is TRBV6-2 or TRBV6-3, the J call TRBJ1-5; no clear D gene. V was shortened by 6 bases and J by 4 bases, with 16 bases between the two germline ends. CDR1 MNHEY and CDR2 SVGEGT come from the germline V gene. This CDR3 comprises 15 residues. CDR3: CASSSHQVVNQPQHF. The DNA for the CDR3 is TGTGCCAGCAGCAGCCATCAGGTGGTAAATCAGCCCCAGCATTTT.

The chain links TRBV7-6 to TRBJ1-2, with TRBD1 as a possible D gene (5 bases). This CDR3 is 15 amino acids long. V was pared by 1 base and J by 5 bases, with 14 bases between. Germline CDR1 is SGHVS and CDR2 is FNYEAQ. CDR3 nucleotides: TGTGCCAGCAGCTTAGGGCGGGGACCTGGGTATGGCTACACCTTC. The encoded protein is CASSLGRGPGYGYTF.

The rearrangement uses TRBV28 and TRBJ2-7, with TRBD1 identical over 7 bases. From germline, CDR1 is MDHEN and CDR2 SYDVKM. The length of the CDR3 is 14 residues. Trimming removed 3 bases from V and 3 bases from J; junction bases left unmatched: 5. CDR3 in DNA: TGTGCCAGCAGTTTCGGGCAGGGGGTCTACGAGCAGTACGTC. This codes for CASSFGQGVYEQYV.